This T cell receptor (beta chain) is from a study of cytomegalovirus exposure and HLA in healthy donors. Study conclusions and caveats: Accurate prediction of HLA-A and HLA-B alleles (for most subjects) was reportedly achieved from TCR beta sequences. Researchers counted some 150 TCR beta chains as cytomegalovirus-associated.

Trimming took off 2 bases at V and 4 bases at J, with 5 bases between the two ends. The CDR3 sequence is 13 residues long. Per the germline V gene, CDR1 is MNHEY and CDR2 is SVGAGI. PCR was performed using 60 Vbeta and 13 Jbeta primers. Only in-frame clones appear in the TCRdb table, and some are missing; sequencing was by immunoSEQ multiplex PCR. The table includes 150,000 to 200,000 clones, approximately 80% detected once. Notes on this clone: No antigen is known for it.

Sequenced material: PBMCs. The sequence came from a young woman in good health and CMV-seropositive. The chain joins TRBV6-5 to TRBJ2-2; D remains unclear. The CDR3 here is CASSYAGTGELFF. The CDR3 DNA reads as TGTGCCAGCAGTTACGCAGGCACCGGGGAGCTGTTTTTT.